Following are 2 T cell receptor beta chains from one sample sequenced in a study of memory CD4+ T cells and cytomegalovirus serostatus. The method was immunoSEQ multiplex PCR; TCRdb's version includes in-frame clones alone and lacks a portion of them. This table holds about 75,000 clones, 78% found once. The sort gate was single viable CD3+CD4+CD8-CD45RO+ cells for memory CD4+ T cells. The sequenced sample was memory CD4+ T cells from blood. The source is an adult in good health and CMV-seropositive.

For the CDR3, the DNA is TGTGCCAGCAGCCCCGGGACATGGAGGAGTAACACTGAAGCTTTCTTT. It yields the protein CASSPGTWRSNTEAFF. The V gene is TRBV11-2, the J gene TRBJ1-1; perhaps TRBD1 as D (6 bases). The CDR3 totals 16 residues. V was pared by 5 bases and J by 2 bases, with 18 bases between. Germline values: CDR1 SGHAT, CDR2 FQNNGV. The whole variable domain, remainder taken from reference TRBV11-2 and TRBJ1-1, is EAGVAQSPRYKIIEKRQSVAFWCNPISGHATLYWYQQILGQGPKLLIQFQNNGVVDDSQLPKDRFSAERLKGVDSTLKIQPAKLEDSAVYLCASSPGTWRSNTEAFFGQGTRLTVV.

This sequence joins TRBV6-5 and TRBJ2-7, with TRBD1 matching over 7 bases. This CDR3 comprises 12 residues. The trim removed 6 bases at V and 5 bases at J, leaving 4 bases unmatched. Germline V lookup: CDR1 MNHEY, CDR2 SVGAGI. The CDR3 loop is CASSDRVDEQYF. The CDR3 DNA follows: TGTGCCAGCAGCGACAGGGTCGACGAGCAGTACTTC.